The source of this T cell receptor (beta chain) is a study of control samples from healthy donors and cancer patients. Clones were sequenced by immunoSEQ multiplex PCR, and TCRdb holds only the in-frame ones, with some missing. The sample contains about 70,000 clones, about four fifths of which appear only once. The germline V gene encodes CDR1 MGHDK and CDR2 SYGVNS. This CDR3 has 14 amino acids. V lost 11 bases and J 3 bases, leaving 19 bases between the germline ends. The rearrangement uses TRBV25-1 and TRBJ1-1; D unclear. The sample taken for sequencing was PBMCs. The TCR originated in a woman in her forties or fifties with lung cancer. CDR3 nucleotide sequence: TGTGCCTCAAATAGCGGGCAGGTGGACACTGAAGCTTTCTTT. Its translation is CASNSGQVDTEAFF.